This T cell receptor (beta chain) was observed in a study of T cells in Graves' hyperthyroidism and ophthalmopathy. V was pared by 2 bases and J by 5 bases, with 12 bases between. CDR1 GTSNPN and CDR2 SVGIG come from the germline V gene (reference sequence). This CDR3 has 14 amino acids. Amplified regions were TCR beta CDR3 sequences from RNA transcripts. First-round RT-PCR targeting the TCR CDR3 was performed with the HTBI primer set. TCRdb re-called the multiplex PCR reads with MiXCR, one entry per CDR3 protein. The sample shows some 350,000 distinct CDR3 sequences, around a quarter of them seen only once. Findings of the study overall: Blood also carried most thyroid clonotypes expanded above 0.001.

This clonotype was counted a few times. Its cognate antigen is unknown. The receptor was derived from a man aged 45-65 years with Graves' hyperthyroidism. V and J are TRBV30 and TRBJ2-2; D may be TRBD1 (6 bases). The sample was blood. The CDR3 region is CAWSSQGWTGELFF. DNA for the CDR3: TGTGCCTGGAGTTCCCAGGGGTGGACCGGGGAGCTGTTTTTT.